These 30 T cell receptor beta chains came from one sample sequenced in a study of identifying expanded T cells in peripheral blood. Sequencing was performed with immunoSEQ multiplex PCR; in TCRdb, only in-frame clones are kept and a portion is missing. This sample has about 78,000 clones; approximately 85% occur once, and the top ten carry 18%. The sequencing input was blood. Receptors were obtained from a person aged 18 to 75 in good health.

The chain combines TRBV6-5 with TRBJ2-3; D is undetermined. In germline, CDR1 is MNHEY, CDR2 SVGAGI. Trimming stripped 2 bases from V and 5 bases from J, with 8 bases between. This CDR3 is 13 amino acids long. For the CDR3, the DNA is TGTGCCAGCAGTTACACCCTCGGAGATACGCAGTATTTT. Translated, it gives CASSYTLGDTQYF.

The V and J genes are TRBV5-5 and TRBJ1-1; D possibly corresponds to TRBD1 (5 bases). There are 14 residues in the CDR3. The germline V and J ends were trimmed by 4 bases and 1 base, with 11 bases remaining between them. The germline V gene encodes CDR1 SGHKS and CDR2 YYEKEE (reference sequence). The CDR3 reads CASSHTGENTEAFF. CDR3 coding DNA: TGTGCCAGCAGCCACACAGGTGAGAACACTGAAGCTTTCTTT.

This sequence joins TRBV2 and TRBJ1-2; D perhaps matches TRBD1 (5 bases). V was clipped by 0 bases and J by 2 bases, with 13 bases between them. This CDR3 is built from 16 residues. Germline V CDR1 and CDR2: SNHLY, FYNNEI. CDR3 nucleotides: TGTGCCAGCAGTGAAGCAGGGGCGGGCTTAAACTATGGCTACACCTTC. It specifies CASSEAGAGLNYGYTF.

CDR3 loop: CASSGGRIDLSGNTIYF. The CDR3 bases are TGTGCCAGCAGTGGGGGACGGATTGACTTATCTGGAAACACCATATATTTT. V usage is TRBV28 and J usage is TRBJ1-3; tentative D call: TRBD1 (5 bases). Looked up from germline, CDR1 is MDHEN and CDR2 is SYDVKM. The CDR3 runs 17 residues. V dropped 5 bases and J dropped 1 base, with 18 bases sitting between them.

This chain uses TRBV5-1 with TRBJ1-3; no definite D call. The CDR3 consists of 16 residues. Germline V CDR1 and CDR2: SGHRS, YFSETQ. Trimming removed 0 bases at V and 0 bases at J, with 10 bases between. The CDR3 region is CASSLAGRLSGNTIYF. As DNA, the CDR3 is TGCGCCAGCAGCTTGGCCGGACGGCTCTCTGGAAACACCATATATTTT.

V gene TRBV6-6 combines with J gene TRBJ2-1, with D possibly matching TRBD1 (6 bases). The V end was cut by 0 bases, the J end by 4 bases, with 10 bases between. CDR1 and CDR2 from the germline V gene are MNHNY and SVGAGI (reference sequence). The CDR3 length is 15 residues. CDR3 protein: CASSYSSDRYNEQFF. DNA of the CDR3: TGTGCCAGCAGTTACTCGAGTGACAGGTACAATGAGCAGTTCTTC.

The chain is built from TRBV6-4 and TRBJ2-2; D uncertain. CDR3 length equals 14 residues. Germline V gene lookup returns CDR1 MRHNA and CDR2 SNTAGT. Trimming pared 3 bases from V and 2 bases from J, leaving 7 bases between. CDR3 sequence: CASSEGLNTGELFF. CDR3 DNA sequence: TGTGCCAGCAGTGAAGGTTTAAACACCGGGGAGCTGTTTTTT.

The J gene is TRBJ1-2, the V gene TRBV6-5, with D uncertain. The germline V and J ends were trimmed by 0 bases and 7 bases, with 12 bases remaining between them. This CDR3 comprises 14 residues. From germline, CDR1 is MNHEY and CDR2 SVGAGI. The CDR3 spells CASSYSLESGGYTF. The CDR3 nucleotides are TGTGCCAGCAGTTACTCGCTGGAATCGGGTGGCTACACCTTC.

This sequence joins TRBV6-4 and TRBJ2-3; no clear D gene. Germline CDR1 is MRHNA and CDR2 is SNTAGT. V dropped 6 bases and J dropped 1 base, with 8 bases sitting between them. The CDR3 sequence is 13 residues long. The CDR3 region is CASSTERTDTQYF. In nucleotides, the CDR3 is TGTGCCAGCAGCACGGAACGCACAGATACGCAGTATTTT.

The chain combines TRBV9 with TRBJ2-7, with 8 bases matching TRBD2. Germline lookup yields CDR1 SGDLS and CDR2 YYNGEE. The V segment lost 0 bases and the J segment 7 bases; nucleotides outside the gene matches: 9. The CDR3 consists of 15 residues. CDR3 protein: CASSVVPGGPGEQYF. CDR3 in DNA: TGTGCCAGCAGCGTAGTACCGGGAGGGCCGGGGGAGCAGTACTTC.

This clone was detected once. The chain carries TRBV6-6 and TRBJ2-1, with 9 positions matching TRBD2. Looked up from germline, CDR1 is MNHNY and CDR2 is SVGAGI (reference sequence). V gave up 7 bases and J gave up 3 bases; unmatched junction bases: 10. This CDR3 contains 16 residues. The CDR3 protein is CASTPRAGGFYNEQFF. DNA of the CDR3: TGTGCCAGCACTCCCAGGGCGGGAGGGTTCTACAATGAGCAGTTCTTC.

The chain has TRBV2 and TRBJ2-7; D is perhaps TRBD2 (5 bases). The CDR3 runs to 18 residues. V was shortened by 0 bases and J by 0 bases, with 18 bases between the two germline ends. Germline CDR1 SNHLY, CDR2 FYNNEI. CDR3 residues: CASSEAIPGTSVSYEQYF. CDR3 nucleotides: TGTGCCAGCAGTGAAGCGATTCCGGGAACTAGTGTCTCCTACGAGCAGTACTTC.

This clone was observed a few times. V and J are TRBV7-9 and TRBJ1-4; a possible D gene is TRBD1 (5 bases). There are 13 residues in the CDR3. Germline lookup yields CDR1 SEHNR and CDR2 FQNEAQ (reference sequence). The V end lost 3 bases, the J end lost 5 bases, and 7 bases lay between the germline ends. For the CDR3, the DNA is TGTGCCAGCAGCTTGGGACCAAATGAAAAACTGTTTTTT. It codes for CASSLGPNEKLFF.

CDR3 sequence: CASSELASGRFTDTQYF. The CDR3 region has the DNA TGTGCCAGCAGTGAATTAGCTAGCGGGAGGTTCACAGATACGCAGTATTTT. This rearrangement joins TRBV25-1 to TRBJ2-3, with 11 bases identical to TRBD2. V lost 1 base, J lost 2 bases, and 5 bases stayed unmatched. The CDR3 extends over 17 amino acids. Germline CDR1 reads MGHDK; CDR2 reads SYGVNS.

In this sample, this clone turned up once. A junction boundary mismatches the germline segment, possibly from a read error. V usage is TRBV7-2 and J usage is TRBJ1-5; no clear D gene. The CDR3 consists of 13 residues. Germline values: CDR1 SGHTA, CDR2 FQGNSA. In DNA, the CDR3 is TGCGCCAGCAGCCAAGATCGGGATCAGCCCCAGCATTTT. Encoded protein: CASSQDRDQPQHF.

The chain carries TRBV7-2 and TRBJ1-5; D gene uncertain. The CDR3 runs to 18 residues. Per germline, CDR1 SGHTA and CDR2 FQGNSA. V was clipped by 3 bases and J by 1 base, with 19 bases between them. The CDR3 DNA sequence: TGTGCCAGCAGCTTCCCAAGAGACACCCGAGAAAGCAATCAGCCCCAGCATTTT. This gives the protein CASSFPRDTRESNQPQHF.

The chain employs TRBV9 and TRBJ2-3, with 8 bases identical to TRBD1. Germline CDR1 and CDR2: SGDLS and YYNGEE. The CDR3 covers 17 residues. J lost 0 bases, V lost 1 base, and 7 bases had no gene match. CDR3 nucleotide sequence: TGTGCCAGCAGCGTAACGTCAGGGGGCGCAAGCACAGATACGCAGTATTTT. Protein product: CASSVTSGGASTDTQYF.

V and J are TRBV7-9 and TRBJ2-4; D is ambiguous. The CDR3 extends over 12 amino acids. CDR1 is SEHNR, CDR2 FQNEAQ, per germline (reference sequence). V was clipped by 3 bases and J by 5 bases, with 5 bases between them. The CDR3 reads CASSFNENIQYF. The CDR3 region has the DNA TGTGCCAGCAGCTTCAACGAAAACATTCAGTACTTC.

The chain couples TRBV9 to TRBJ1-1; 8 bases line up with TRBD1. The germline CDR1 and CDR2 sequences are SGDLS and YYNGEE. Trimming cost V 3 bases and J 0 bases; bases outside gene matches: 4. CDR3 length equals 15 residues. The CDR3 DNA reads TGTGCCAGCAGCGCCCAGGGGGCCCTGAACACTGAAGCTTTCTTT. Residues: CASSAQGALNTEAFF.

This chain links TRBV6-5 with TRBJ2-3; D remains ambiguous. Germline lookup yields CDR1 MNHEY and CDR2 SVGAGI. The CDR3 has 14 amino acids. The V and J ends lost 6 bases and 3 bases respectively, with 13 bases between them. CDR3 region: CASSRLDETDTQYF. The DNA of the CDR3 is TGTGCCAGCAGCCGCTTGGACGAGACAGATACGCAGTATTTT.

The chain joins TRBV6-6 to TRBJ1-3; TRBD1 aligns across 7 bases. Per germline, CDR1 MNHNY and CDR2 SVGAGI (reference sequence). The CDR3 is 13 amino acids. Trimming at V came to 2 bases and at J to 6 bases, leaving 1 base not matched to a gene. CDR3 bases: TGTGCCAGCAGTTACGGGACAGCAAACACCATATATTTT. Translated: CASSYGTANTIYF.

The chain uses TRBV29-1 and TRBJ1-1; weak D call: TRBD1 (6 bases). The V end was cut by 7 bases, the J end by 7 bases, with 19 bases between. The CDR3 spans 13 residues. Germline V gene data show CDR1 as SQVTM and CDR2 as ANQGSEA. CDR3 nucleotide sequence: TGCAGCGCGGTACAGGGTATATCGAGTGAAGCTTTCTTT. Amino acids: CSAVQGISSEAFF.

The chain recombines TRBV10-3 with TRBJ2-2, with 8 positions matching TRBD2. CDR1 is ENHRY and CDR2 is SYGVKD in the germline V gene. This CDR3 is built from 15 residues. The V gene end was trimmed by 0 bases and the J gene end by 4 bases; junction bases not matched to a gene: 1. CDR3 DNA sequence: TGTGCCATCAGTGAGTCAGCGGGAGTCACCGGGGAGCTGTTTTTT. Amino acid sequence: CAISESAGVTGELFF.

The rearrangement uses TRBV10-2 and TRBJ2-2, with 9 bases aligning to TRBD1. V dropped 2 bases and J dropped 0; count of bases not matched to a gene: 4. Germline V gene lookup returns CDR1 WSHSY and CDR2 SAAADI. The CDR3 is 17 residues long. The CDR3 DNA is TGCGCCAGCAGTGAGCCGAGGGACAGGGCGAACACCGGGGAGCTGTTTTTT. Protein sequence: CASSEPRDRANTGELFF.

The chain recombines TRBV7-2 with TRBJ2-7, with TRBD2 matching 9 bases. Germline V lookup: CDR1 SGHTA, CDR2 FQGNSA. Trimming took 5 bases from V and 0 from J; bases not matched to a gene: 8. This CDR3 is 16 amino acids long. Here the CDR3 DNA reads TGTGCCAGCAGCCCTGGGCTAGCGGGGACCTCCTACGAGCAGTACTTC. Its translation: CASSPGLAGTSYEQYF.

The chain employs TRBV7-2 and TRBJ2-5; unclear D gene. V was cut by 0 bases and J by 5 bases, with 13 bases left in between. CDR1 is SGHTA, CDR2 FQGNSA, per germline. This CDR3 has 15 residues. This CDR3 reads CASSLATGFPETQYF. The CDR3, as DNA: TGTGCCAGCAGCTTAGCGACCGGGTTCCCCGAGACCCAGTACTTC.

This chain joins TRBV6-6 and TRBJ1-2, with D tentatively TRBD1 (6 bases). The CDR3 contains 14 residues. From germline, CDR1 is MNHNY and CDR2 SVGAGI (reference sequence). V lost 2 bases, J lost 3 bases, and 10 bases lay in between. In DNA, the CDR3 is TGTGCCAGCAGTTACGGACAGTCTTACTATGGCTACACCTTC. This translates into CASSYGQSYYGYTF.

This chain joins TRBV5-4 and TRBJ2-7; 9 bases agree with TRBD1. Trimming at V came to 3 bases and at J to 6 bases, leaving 10 bases not matched to a gene. The CDR3 contains 15 residues. Germline lookup yields CDR1 SGHNT and CDR2 YYREEE (reference sequence). The CDR3 sequence: CASSSQTQGAGEQYF. For the CDR3, the DNA is TGTGCCAGCAGCTCCCAAACACAGGGGGCGGGCGAGCAGTACTTC.

The rearrangement joins TRBV2 to TRBJ1-1; D gene ambiguous. This CDR3 comprises 11 residues. CDR1 is SNHLY, CDR2 FYNNEI, per germline. Trimming shortened V by 6 bases and J by 3 bases, and 5 bases separated the two germline ends. The CDR3 sequence: CASRVHTEAFF. The CDR3 nucleotides are TGTGCCAGCAGGGTCCACACTGAAGCTTTCTTT.

CDR3 sequence reads: CASSYSFTAGGYEQYF. The CDR3 DNA reads as TGTGCCAGCAGTTACTCTTTCACAGCGGGAGGTTACGAGCAGTACTTC. This chain connects TRBV6-5 to TRBJ2-7, with 9 bases fitting TRBD2. This CDR3 has 16 amino acids. The V gene's germline CDR1 is MNHEY and CDR2 SVGAGI. V dropped 0 bases and J dropped 4; count of bases not matched to a gene: 7.